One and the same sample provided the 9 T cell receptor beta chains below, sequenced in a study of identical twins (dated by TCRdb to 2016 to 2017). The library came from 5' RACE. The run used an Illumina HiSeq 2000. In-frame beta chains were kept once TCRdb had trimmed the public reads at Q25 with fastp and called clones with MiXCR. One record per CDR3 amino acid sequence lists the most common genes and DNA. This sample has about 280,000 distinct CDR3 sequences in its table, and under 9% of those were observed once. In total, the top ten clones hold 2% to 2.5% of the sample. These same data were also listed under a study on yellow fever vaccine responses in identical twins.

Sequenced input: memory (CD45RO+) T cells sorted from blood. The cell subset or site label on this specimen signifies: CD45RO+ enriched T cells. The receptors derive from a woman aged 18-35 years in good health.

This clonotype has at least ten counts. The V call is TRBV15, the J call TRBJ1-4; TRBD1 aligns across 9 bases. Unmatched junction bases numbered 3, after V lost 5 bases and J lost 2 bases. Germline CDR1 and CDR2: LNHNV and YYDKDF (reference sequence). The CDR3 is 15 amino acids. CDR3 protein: CATSQDRGTNEKLFF. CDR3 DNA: TGTGCCACCAGCCAAGACAGGGGGACTAATGAAAAACTGTTTTTT. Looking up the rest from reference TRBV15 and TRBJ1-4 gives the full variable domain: DAMVIQNPRYQVTQFGKPVTLSCSQTLNHNVMYWYQQKSSQAPKLLFHYYDKDFNNEADTPDNFQSRRPNTSFCFLDIRSPGLGDTAMYLCATSQDRGTNEKLFFGSGTQLSVL.

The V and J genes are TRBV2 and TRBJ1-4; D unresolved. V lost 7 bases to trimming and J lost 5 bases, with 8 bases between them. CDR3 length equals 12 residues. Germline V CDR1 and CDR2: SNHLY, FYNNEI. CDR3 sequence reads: CASNSGNEKLFF. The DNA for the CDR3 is TGTGCCAGCAACTCCGGGAATGAAAAACTGTTTTTT.

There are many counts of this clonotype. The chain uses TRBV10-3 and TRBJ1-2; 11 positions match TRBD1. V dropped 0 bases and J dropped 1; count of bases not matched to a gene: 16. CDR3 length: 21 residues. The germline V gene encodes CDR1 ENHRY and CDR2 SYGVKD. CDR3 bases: TGTGCCATCAGTGAGTCGGCCTTTTCCCGGGACAGGGGGTTCGATAACTATGGCTACACCTTC. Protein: CAISESAFSRDRGFDNYGYTF.

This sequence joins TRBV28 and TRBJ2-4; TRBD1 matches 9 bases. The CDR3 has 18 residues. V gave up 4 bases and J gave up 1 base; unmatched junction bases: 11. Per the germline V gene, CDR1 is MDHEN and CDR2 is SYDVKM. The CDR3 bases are TGTGCCAGCAGTTCAACGGGACAGGGTTCGTCCGCCAAAAACATTCAGTACTTC. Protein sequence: CASSSTGQGSSAKNIQYF. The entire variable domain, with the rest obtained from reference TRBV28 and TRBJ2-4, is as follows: DVKVTQSSRYLVKRTGEKVFLECVQDMDHENMFWYRQDPGLGLRLIYFSYDVKMKEKGDIPEGYSVSREKKERFSLILESASTNQTSMYLCASSSTGQGSSAKNIQYFGAGTRLSVL.

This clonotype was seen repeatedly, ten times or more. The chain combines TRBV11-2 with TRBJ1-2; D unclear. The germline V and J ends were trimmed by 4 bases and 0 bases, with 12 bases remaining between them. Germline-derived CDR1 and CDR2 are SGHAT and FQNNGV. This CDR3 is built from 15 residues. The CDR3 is CASSSSRGSNYGYTF. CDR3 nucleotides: TGTGCCAGCAGCTCCTCTCGGGGTTCTAACTATGGCTACACCTTC.

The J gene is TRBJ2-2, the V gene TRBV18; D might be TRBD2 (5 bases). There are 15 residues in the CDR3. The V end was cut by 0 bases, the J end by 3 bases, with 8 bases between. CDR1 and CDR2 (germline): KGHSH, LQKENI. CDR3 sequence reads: CASSPPWRDTGELFF. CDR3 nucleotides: TGTGCCAGCTCACCACCGTGGCGGGACACCGGGGAGCTGTTTTTT.

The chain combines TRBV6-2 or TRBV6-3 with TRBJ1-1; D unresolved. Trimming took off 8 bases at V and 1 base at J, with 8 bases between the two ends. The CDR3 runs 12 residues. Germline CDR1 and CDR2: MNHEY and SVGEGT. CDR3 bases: TGTGCCAGCGGGGAGGGGAACACTGAAGCTTTCTTT. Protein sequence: CASGEGNTEAFF.

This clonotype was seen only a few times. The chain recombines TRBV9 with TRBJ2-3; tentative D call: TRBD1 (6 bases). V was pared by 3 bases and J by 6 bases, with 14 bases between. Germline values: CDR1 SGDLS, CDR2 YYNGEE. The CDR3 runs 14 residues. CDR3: CASSAGRGPDTQYF. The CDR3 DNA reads TGTGCCAGCAGCGCGGGCAGGGGCCCGGATACGCAGTATTTT.

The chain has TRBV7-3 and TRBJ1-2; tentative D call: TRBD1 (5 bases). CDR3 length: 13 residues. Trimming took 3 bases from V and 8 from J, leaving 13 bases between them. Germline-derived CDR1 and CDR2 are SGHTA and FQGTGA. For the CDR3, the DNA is TGTGCCAGCAGCTTGGGGGAATTAGACGGCTACACCTTC. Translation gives CASSLGELDGYTF.